Following are 22 T cell receptor beta chains from one sample sequenced in a study of T cell responses to AZD1222 COVID-19 vaccine (dated by TCRdb to the early 2020s). The time point label for this specimen denotes: baseline before first vaccination. Library preparation employed the immunoSEQ multiplex PCR assay. TCRdb provides this immuneACCESS table in a form limited to in-frame rearrangements. Some clones are lacking; in checked studies, under half of them reflect an unresolved V gene, and why the rest are absent is not known. Recorded for this sample are under 150,000 clones; about 92% of them occurred a single time. Around 0.96% of the sample rests with the top ten. The starting material was peripheral blood, obtained on day 0 of AZD1222 vaccination. Receptors were obtained from an adult in good health.

The rearrangement joins TRBV5-1 to TRBJ1-6; the match to TRBD1 covers 7 bases. Germline CDR1 and CDR2: SGHRS and YFSETQ. With V trimmed by 4 bases and J by 7 bases, 5 bases remained unmatched. There are 14 residues in the CDR3. CDR3 protein: CASSLGQPNSPLHF. CDR3 nucleotides: TGCGCCAGCAGCCTGGGACAGCCCAATTCACCCCTCCACTTT.

The chain employs TRBV19 and TRBJ2-1, with 8 bases matching TRBD2. Germline V gene lookup returns CDR1 LNHDA and CDR2 SQIVND (reference sequence). The ends lost 1 base at V and 1 base at J; junction bases unmatched: 6. The CDR3 spans 17 residues. DNA for the CDR3: TGTGCCAGTAGTATAGCAAGCGGGAGCCGATCCTACAATGAGCAGTTCTTC. As protein: CASSIASGSRSYNEQFF.

The V and J genes are TRBV5-4 and TRBJ2-7; D unclear. CDR3 length: 15 residues. V dropped 1 base and J dropped 1 base, with 12 bases sitting between them. CDR1 SGHNT and CDR2 YYREEE come from the germline V gene (reference sequence). The CDR3 region is CASSLFLDLSYEQYF. The CDR3 DNA reads TGTGCCAGCAGCTTGTTCCTAGACCTATCCTACGAGCAGTACTTC.

Only one count was recorded for this clone. The chain carries TRBV5-1 and TRBJ1-1; 7 bases are shared with TRBD1. The CDR3 runs to 15 residues. CDR1 and CDR2 from the germline V gene are SGHRS and YFSETQ. V trimming: 0 bases; J trimming: 4 bases; junction bases outside the gene matches: 6. The DNA of the CDR3 is TGCGCCAGCAGCTTGGGATCGACAGGGTTCACTGAAGCTTTCTTT. Amino acids: CASSLGSTGFTEAFF.

The chain has TRBV2 and TRBJ1-6; D uncertain. The CDR3 is 15 amino acids. Per germline, CDR1 SNHLY and CDR2 FYNNEI. Trimming removed 2 bases from V and 5 bases from J, with 10 bases in between. The CDR3, as DNA: TGTGCCAGCAGTGAAACTAAACAAAATAATTCACCCCTCCACTTT. Encoded protein: CASSETKQNNSPLHF.

J is TRBJ2-7 and V is TRBV30; weak D call: TRBD2 (6 bases). The CDR3 length is 17 residues. V lost 2 bases, J lost 0 bases, and 20 bases lay in between. CDR1 is GTSNPN and CDR2 is SVGIG in the germline V gene (reference sequence). The CDR3 DNA sequence: TGTGCCTGGAGTCCGACCTCTCCAGCGGGCCTCTCCTACGAGCAGTACTTC. The encoded protein is CAWSPTSPAGLSYEQYF.

The rearrangement links TRBV11-2 to TRBJ2-5; no reliable D call. The germline CDR1 and CDR2 sequences are SGHAT and FQNNGV. The CDR3 extends over 15 amino acids. With 0 bases removed from V and 0 bases from J, the gap between germline ends came to 8 bases. CDR3: CASSLDYPYQETQYF. CDR3 DNA: TGTGCCAGCAGCTTAGACTACCCGTACCAAGAGACCCAGTACTTC.

This CDR3 is CASSEAGPEAFF. The DNA of the CDR3 is TGTGCCAGCAGTGAAGCCGGGCCTGAAGCTTTCTTT. The V call is TRBV6-1, the J call TRBJ1-1; D is undetermined. V was trimmed by 0 bases and J by 6 bases, leaving 5 bases between them. The length of the CDR3 is 12 residues. Germline values: CDR1 MNHNS, CDR2 SASEGT.

V usage is TRBV30 and J usage is TRBJ2-3, with D possibly matching TRBD1 (5 bases). This CDR3 spans 16 amino acids. The V gene's germline CDR1 is GTSNPN and CDR2 SVGIG (reference sequence). V was shortened by 2 bases and J by 0 bases, with 15 bases between the two germline ends. CDR3 protein: CAWSRGLLRSTDTQYF. CDR3 sequence (DNA): TGTGCCTGGAGTAGGGGCTTACTCCGCAGCACAGATACGCAGTATTTT.

The chain is built from TRBV19 and TRBJ2-2, with TRBD1 matching over 7 bases. From germline, CDR1 is LNHDA and CDR2 SQIVND (reference sequence). There are 15 residues in the CDR3. V was clipped by 6 bases and J by 4 bases; unmatched bases: 8. CDR3 bases: TGTGCCAGTAGCCTAACAGGGGTGGCCACCGGGGAGCTGTTTTTT. Translation: CASSLTGVATGELFF.

This chain joins TRBV27 and TRBJ1-2; the D gene is possibly TRBD1 (6 bases). The ends were cut back, 6 bases at V and 5 bases at J, with 19 bases in the middle. Per the germline V gene, CDR1 is MNHEY and CDR2 is SMNVEV (reference sequence). CDR3 length: 15 residues. CDR3 region: CASSQRTGGRYGYTF. CDR3 DNA sequence: TGTGCCAGCAGCCAACGCACGGGGGGGCGGTATGGCTACACCTTC.

There are a few counts of this clone. This chain links TRBV5-4 with TRBJ2-2; D may be TRBD2 (5 bases). The germline V gene has CDR1 SGHNT and CDR2 YYREEE (reference sequence). The CDR3 runs to 16 residues. With 1 base removed from V and 4 bases from J, the gap between germline ends came to 14 bases. The DNA of the CDR3 is TGTGCCAGCAGCTTGCAAAATGGACTGAGCACCGGGGAGCTGTTTTTT. Protein: CASSLQNGLSTGELFF.

This chain links TRBV3-1 (or the pseudogene TRBV3-2) with TRBJ2-7, with 9 bases matching TRBD2. V shed 2 bases, J shed 6 bases, and the junction held 8 bases outside the gene matches. This CDR3 is 15 amino acids long. Germline loops: CDR1 LGHDT, CDR2 YNNKEL (reference sequence). The CDR3: CASSQFLAGFSEQYF. CDR3 bases: TGTGCCAGCAGCCAATTTCTAGCGGGATTCTCCGAGCAGTACTTC.

The gene calls are TRBV27 and TRBJ2-1, with 14 bases fitting TRBD2. CDR3 length: 15 residues. V lost 6 bases to trimming and J lost 6 bases; unmatched junction nucleotides: 4. Germline lookup yields CDR1 MNHEY and CDR2 SMNVEV (reference sequence). In DNA form, the CDR3 reads TGTGCCAGCAGCCCAGGGACTAGCGGGAGCAATGAGCAGTTCTTC. Protein product: CASSPGTSGSNEQFF.

This clone was observed once. This rearrangement joins TRBV19 to TRBJ1-1; 10 bases line up with TRBD1. The CDR3 runs 16 residues. CDR1 LNHDA and CDR2 SQIVND come from the germline V gene (reference sequence). Trimming removed 3 bases from V and 0 bases from J; junction bases left unmatched: 4. CDR3 residues: CASSMDRGVVNTEAFF. CDR3 DNA sequence: TGTGCCAGTAGTATGGACAGGGGGGTCGTGAACACTGAAGCTTTCTTT.

A word on this clone: The same CDR3 arises from other DNA sequences in this sample as well. CDR3 region: CASSYGGNTEAFF. The CDR3 DNA reads TGTGCCAGCAGTTACGGGGGGAACACTGAAGCTTTCTTT. The chain recombines TRBV6-5 with TRBJ1-1; TRBD1 is a possible D gene (5 bases). CDR1 is MNHEY, CDR2 SVGAGI, per germline. The V and J ends lost 2 bases and 1 base respectively, with 5 bases between them. The CDR3 loop spans 13 amino acids.

V usage is TRBV9 and J usage is TRBJ1-2; 9 bases agree with TRBD1. Germline V gives CDR1 SGDLS, CDR2 YYNGEE. The trim removed 4 bases at V and 8 bases at J, leaving 12 bases unmatched. This CDR3 is built from 15 residues. CDR3 nucleotides: TGTGCCAGCAGCCCCCGGGACAGGGCGACTATGGGCTACACCTTC. It yields the protein CASSPRDRATMGYTF.

This chain joins TRBV28 and TRBJ1-1; D might be TRBD1 (5 bases). There are 13 residues in the CDR3. Trimming took 2 bases from V and 11 from J, leaving 15 bases between them. Germline CDR1 and CDR2: MDHEN and SYDVKM. In nucleotides, the CDR3 is TGTGCCAGCAGTTTACCAGGGAGGCTAATGGCTTTCTTT. This encodes CASSLPGRLMAFF.

V usage is TRBV5-8 and J usage is TRBJ2-5, with D perhaps TRBD1 (5 bases). Trimming took 0 bases from V and 8 from J, leaving 17 bases between them. This CDR3 is 15 amino acids long. Germline V gives CDR1 SGHTS, CDR2 YDEGEE. This CDR3 reads CASSLAWARARTQYF. CDR3 nucleotides: TGTGCCAGCAGCTTGGCCTGGGCCAGGGCAAGAACCCAGTACTTC.

The V call is TRBV2, the J call TRBJ2-7, with TRBD1 matching over 7 bases. Germline CDR1 and CDR2: SNHLY and FYNNEI. V was clipped by 6 bases and J by 5 bases; unmatched bases: 4. The CDR3 has 12 residues. Here the CDR3 DNA reads TGTGCCAGCAGAGACGACAGGGACGAGCAGTACTTC. This translates into CASRDDRDEQYF.

The rearrangement uses TRBV30 and TRBJ1-3, with D unclear. The CDR3 runs 15 residues. Trimming shortened V by 2 bases and J by 0 bases, and 11 bases separated the two germline ends. Germline assignment: CDR1 GTSNPN and CDR2 SVGIG (reference sequence). CDR3 nucleotides: TGTGCCTGGAGTTATATAAGTTACTCTGGAAACACCATATATTTT. Translation gives CAWSYISYSGNTIYF.

The V call is TRBV18, the J call TRBJ1-5; D ambiguous. The germline V gene encodes CDR1 KGHSH and CDR2 LQKENI. This CDR3 contains 14 residues. The V end was cut by 3 bases, the J end by 11 bases, with 17 bases between. The CDR3 protein is CASSPSADGSAQHF. CDR3 bases: TGTGCCAGCTCACCTTCGGCAGACGGGTCGGCCCAGCATTTT.